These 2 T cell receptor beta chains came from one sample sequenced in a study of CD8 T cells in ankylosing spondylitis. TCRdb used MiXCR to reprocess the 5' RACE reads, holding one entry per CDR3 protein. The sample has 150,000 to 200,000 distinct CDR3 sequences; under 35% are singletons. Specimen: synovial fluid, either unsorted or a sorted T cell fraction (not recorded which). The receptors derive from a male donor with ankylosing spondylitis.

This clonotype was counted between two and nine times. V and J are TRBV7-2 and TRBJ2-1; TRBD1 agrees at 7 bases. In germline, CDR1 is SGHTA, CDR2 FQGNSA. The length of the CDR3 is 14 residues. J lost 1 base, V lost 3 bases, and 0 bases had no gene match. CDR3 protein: CASSLGQSYNEQFF. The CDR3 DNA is TGTGCCAGCAGCTTGGGACAGTCCTACAATGAGCAGTTCTTC.

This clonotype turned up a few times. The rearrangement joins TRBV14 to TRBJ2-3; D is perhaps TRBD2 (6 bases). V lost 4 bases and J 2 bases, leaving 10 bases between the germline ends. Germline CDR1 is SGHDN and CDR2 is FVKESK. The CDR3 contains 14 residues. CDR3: CASSLSGTTDTQYF. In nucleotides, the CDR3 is TGTGCCAGCAGCCTTAGCGGTACCACAGATACGCAGTATTTT. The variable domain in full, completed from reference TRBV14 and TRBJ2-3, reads EAGVTQFPSHSVIEKGQTVTLRCDPISGHDNLYWYRRVMGKEIKFLLHFVKESKQDESGMPNNRFLAERTGGTYSTLKVQPAELEDSGVYFCASSLSGTTDTQYFGPGTRLTVL.